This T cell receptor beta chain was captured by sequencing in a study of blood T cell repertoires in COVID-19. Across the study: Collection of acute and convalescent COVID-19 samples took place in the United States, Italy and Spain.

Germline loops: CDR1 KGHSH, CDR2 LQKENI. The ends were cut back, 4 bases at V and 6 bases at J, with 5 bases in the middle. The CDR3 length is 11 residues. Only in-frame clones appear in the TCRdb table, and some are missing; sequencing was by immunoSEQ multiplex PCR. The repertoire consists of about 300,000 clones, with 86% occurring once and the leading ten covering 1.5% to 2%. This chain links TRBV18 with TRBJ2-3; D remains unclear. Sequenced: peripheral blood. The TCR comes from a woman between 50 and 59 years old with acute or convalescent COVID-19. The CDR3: CASSLSDTQYF. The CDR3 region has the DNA TGTGCCAGCTCACTGTCGGATACGCAGTATTTT.